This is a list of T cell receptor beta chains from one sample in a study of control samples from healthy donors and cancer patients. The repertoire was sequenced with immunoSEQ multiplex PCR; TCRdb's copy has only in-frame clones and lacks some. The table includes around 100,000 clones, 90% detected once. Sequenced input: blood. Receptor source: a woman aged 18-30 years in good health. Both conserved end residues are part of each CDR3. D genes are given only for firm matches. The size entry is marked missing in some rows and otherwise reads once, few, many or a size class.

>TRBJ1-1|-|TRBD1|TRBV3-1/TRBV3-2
CASRPGGVLNTEAFF
TGTGCCAGCAGGCCAGGGGGAGTCCTGAACACTGAAGCTTTCTTT
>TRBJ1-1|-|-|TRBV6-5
CASTLSVENTEAFF
TGTGCCAGCACCCTTAGCGTTGAGAACACTGAAGCTTTCTTT
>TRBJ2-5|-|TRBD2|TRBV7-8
CASSPGLAGETQYF
TGTGCCAGCAGCCCGGGACTAGCGGGGGAGACCCAGTACTTC
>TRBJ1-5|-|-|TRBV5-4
CASSTGEVGQPQHF
TGTGCCAGCAGCACGGGGGAAGTGGGTCAGCCCCAGCATTTT
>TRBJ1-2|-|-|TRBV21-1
CASSVGSLGYTF
TGTGCCAGCAGCGTGGGTAGTCTTGGCTACACCTTC
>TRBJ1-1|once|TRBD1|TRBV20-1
CSASGDRGNTEAFF
TGCAGTGCTAGTGGGGACAGGGGGAACACTGAAGCTTTCTTT
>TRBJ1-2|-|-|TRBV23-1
CASSQPRGSDYGYTF
TGCGCCAGCAGTCAACCGAGGGGGTCAGACTATGGCTACACCTTC
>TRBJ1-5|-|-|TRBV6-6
CASSPHSGYRGNQPQHF
TGTGCCAGCAGTCCCCATTCCGGTTATAGGGGCAATCAGCCCCAGCATTTT
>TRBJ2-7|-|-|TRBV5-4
CASSSSGTPAHEQYF
TGTGCCAGCAGCTCGTCCGGGACCCCGGCTCACGAGCAGTACTTC
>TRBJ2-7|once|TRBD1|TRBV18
CASSPGQIYEQYF
TGTGCCAGCTCACCGGGACAGATCTACGAGCAGTACTTC